This is a list of T cell receptor beta chains from one sample in a study of cytotoxic CD8 clonotypes in ibrutinib-treated CLL. Using immunoSEQ multiplex PCR, the repertoire was profiled, and TCRdb retains in-frame clones only, with some absent. The sample carries roughly 76,000 clones, around 84% recorded once. The source was PBMCs, collected at disease progression, from a patient treated with ibrutinib. The receptors stem from a human donor with chronic lymphocytic leukemia. Both conserved end residues are part of each CDR3. Fields, in order: V gene, J gene, CDR3 protein.

TRBV18,TRBJ1-4,CASSWDRRANEKLFF
TRBV5-4,TRBJ1-4,CASSIQATNEKLFF
TRBV5-4,TRBJ2-7,CATSVGLSYEQYF
TRBV7-6,TRBJ2-1,CASSFLGARDSEQFF
TRBV5-1,TRBJ1-4,CASSLTGATNEKLFF
TRBV5-1,TRBJ2-7,CASSLGDRDSYEQYF
TRBV4-2,TRBJ1-2,CASSQDRDRVGGYTF
TRBV5-1,TRBJ2-1,CASSQTKGAYNEQFF
TRBV19,TRBJ1-1,CASSIGGNTEAFF
TRBV15,TRBJ1-6,CATSRRTGVISPLHF
TRBV10-2,TRBJ2-1,CASSESIAASGQFF
TRBV7-9,TRBJ1-4,CASSLGTEKLFF
TRBV10-3,TRBJ1-2,CAISTTTGQGYGYTF
TRBV5-4,TRBJ2-7,CASSLEARVYEQYF
TRBV28,TRBJ2-7,CASSWDGARQQYF
TRBV27,TRBJ2-1,CASFRDRSHNEQFF
TRBV7-9,TRBJ2-2,CASSFKSLRTANTGELFF